Judged by abundance, the clone carrying this T cell receptor beta chain is medium-sized (0.01 to 0.1%). Its antigen is unidentified. The sample originates from a study of PD-L1 blockade in urothelial cancer. Study summary: Patients had undergone 0 to 3 prior chemotherapy regimens. The study's findings and limits: Those with durable benefit had larger increases in tumor-associated blood clones at 3 weeks. Durable-benefit patients harbored more tumor-infiltrating T lymphocytes.

CDR3 length: 15 amino acids. From germline, CDR1 is SGHNT and CDR2 YENEEA. V shed 5 bases, J shed 1 base, and the junction held 5 bases outside the gene matches. PCRs each included synthetic TCR analog templates spiked in. Generated by immunoSEQ multiplex PCR, the TCRdb table keeps only in-frame clones and is missing some. The sample gives around 1,800 clones, about a third of which show up once; about 10% is in the top ten. The specimen comprised tumor tissue, sampled before atezolizumab (anti-PD-L1) treatment. V is TRBV11-3 and J is TRBJ1-1; 9 bases agree with TRBD1. This TCR came from a man in his fifties with urothelial cancer. Here the CDR3 DNA reads TGTGCCAGCAGCATAACGGGACAGGGGAACACTGAAGCTTTCTTT. As protein: CASSITGQGNTEAFF.